This entry describes one T cell receptor beta chain. During active infection, Seattle patients enrolled and were then monitored through disease. Method: immunoSEQ multiplex PCR; TCRdb's copy keeps in-frame clones and lacks some. The table shows 75,000 to 95,000 clones, with around 72% occurring only once. This sample was taken from a study of blood T cell repertoires in COVID-19. Per germline, CDR1 MDHEN and CDR2 SYDVKM. Between the trimmed V and J ends, which lost 2 bases and 0 bases, there was a span of 8 bases. CDR3 length: 15 residues. This TCR was sampled from a man aged 65 to 79 with COVID-19, enrolled during active disease. The sample taken for sequencing was peripheral blood. The chain links TRBV28 to TRBJ1-3, with D maybe TRBD1 (6 bases). In DNA, the CDR3 is TGTGCCAGCAGTTTAACAGGGCGCTCTGGAAACACCATATATTTT. Translated, it gives CASSLTGRSGNTIYF. Full variable domain (outside the CDR3, taken from reference TRBV28 and TRBJ1-3): DVKVTQSSRYLVKRTGEKVFLECVQDMDHENMFWYRQDPGLGLRLIYFSYDVKMKEKGDIPEGYSVSREKKERFSLILESASTNQTSMYLCASSLTGRSGNTIYFGEGSWLTVV.